This entry is about one T cell receptor beta chain. Data came from immunoSEQ multiplex PCR; TCRdb stores just in-frame clones and leaves some out. The table shows around 150,000 clones, with roughly 81% occurring only once. Participants were aged roughly 18 to 90 years, lived in over 20 US areas, and enrolled virtually. Germline trimming cut 2 bases from V and 2 bases from J; bases unmatched to any gene: 3. The CDR3 is 15 residues long. Per germline, CDR1 LNHDA and CDR2 SQIVND (reference sequence). This sample stems from a study of blood T cell repertoires in COVID-19. About the study: PBMCs, B-cell-depleted T cells, or T cells were the source of the cDNA or gDNA that made up the material.

The chain uses TRBV19 and TRBJ2-3, with 8 bases that match TRBD2. The sequenced sample was PBMCs or T cells enriched from blood (not recorded which). The TCR was taken from a woman in her forties or fifties with acute COVID-19. The DNA of the CDR3 is TGTGCCAGTAGTATAACTAGCGGCCCCACAGATACGCAGTATTTT. Translated, it gives CASSITSGPTDTQYF.